This T cell receptor beta chain originates from a study of T cell repertoires in cytomegalovirus infection. Each CDR3 protein is one row after TCRdb ran MiXCR on the reads. The table has more than 110,000 distinct CDR3 sequences, 32% seen once; the top ten hold around half. J lost 3 bases, V lost 5 bases, and 6 bases had no gene match. The CDR3 runs to 14 residues. Germline loops: CDR1 SGHVS, CDR2 FNYEAQ. This clonotype was seen more than once but under ten times. Its antigen is unidentified. The TCR was taken from a human donor in good health (CMV status not recorded). Some clones in this sample may be carry-over from other donors' samples. The V and J genes are TRBV7-6 and TRBJ2-7; 8 nucleotides agree with TRBD2. The sequencing here drew on CD8+ T cells from cultured PBMCs, taken from culture after CMV antigen stimulation. The CDR3 spells CASSPGGGNYEQYF. CDR3 in DNA: TGTGCCAGCAGCCCGGGGGGGGGGAACTACGAGCAGTACTTC.